The rows below give T cell receptor beta chains drawn from one sample of a study of shared clonotypes between healthy human individuals. Produced via immunoSEQ multiplex PCR; TCRdb's table is partial and in-frame only. The sample holds a few million clones, just under 95% seen once. Input material: naive CD4+ T cells from PBMCs. These receptors were collected from a man aged 18 to 30 in good health. Some clones in this sample may be carry-over from other donors' samples. CDR3s include the opening cysteine and the closing phenylalanine or tryptophan. Each record gives: V gene, clone size, J gene, D gene, CDR3 protein, CDR3 DNA. The D gene is left open where the match is weak. The size of a clone is reported for some rows only, either as once, few or many, or as a class for expanded clones.

V: TRBV5-1; size: -; J: TRBJ2-5; D: -; CDR3: CASSPQGRKETQYF; DNA: TGCGCCAGCAGCCCACAGGGAAGGAAAGAGACCCAGTACTTC
V: TRBV6-6; size: -; J: TRBJ2-7; D: TRBD2; CDR3: CASSFHPSGSEQYF; DNA: TGTGCCAGCAGTTTCCACCCTAGCGGGAGCGAGCAGTACTTC
V: TRBV6-5; size: -; J: TRBJ2-7; D: TRBD1; CDR3: CASSNRGREQYF; DNA: TGTGCCAGCAGTAACAGGGGTCGGGAGCAGTACTTC
V: TRBV30; size: -; J: TRBJ2-3; D: TRBD2; CDR3: CAWTPGLLAGGRTQYF; DNA: TGTGCCTGGACACCTGGGTTACTAGCGGGAGGGCGTACGCAGTATTTT
V: TRBV25-1; size: -; J: TRBJ1-2; D: -; CDR3: CASSDPGPSYGYTF; DNA: TGTGCCAGCAGTGACCCGGGTCCGTCCTATGGCTACACCTTC
V: TRBV28; size: -; J: TRBJ2-2; D: -; CDR3: CASLRTLNTGELFF; DNA: TGTGCCAGCCTGAGGACCCTGAACACCGGGGAGCTGTTTTTT
V: TRBV27; size: -; J: TRBJ1-1; D: -; CDR3: CASSLSWQGNTEAFF; DNA: TGTGCCAGCAGTTTATCCTGGCAGGGCAACACTGAAGCTTTCTTT
V: TRBV28; size: -; J: TRBJ2-1; D: TRBD2; CDR3: CASSLPGTSGRNEQFF; DNA: TGTGCCAGCAGTTTACCCGGGACTAGCGGGAGAAATGAGCAGTTCTTC
V: TRBV5-1; size: -; J: TRBJ2-3; D: -; CDR3: CASSRTRPGALTDTQYF; DNA: TGCGCCAGCAGCCGCACACGCCCGGGGGCTCTGACAGATACGCAGTATTTT
V: TRBV19; size: -; J: TRBJ2-2; D: TRBD2; CDR3: CASSILREGNTGELFF; DNA: TGTGCCAGTAGTATTCTGCGGGAGGGGAACACCGGGGAGCTGTTTTTT
V: TRBV6-5; size: -; J: TRBJ2-3; D: -; CDR3: CASSYPQGQTQYF; DNA: TGTGCCAGCAGTTACCCTCAGGGCCAAACGCAGTATTTT
V: TRBV2; size: -; J: TRBJ1-2; D: TRBD1; CDR3: CASRRGTASSGYTF; DNA: TGTGCCAGCAGAAGAGGGACAGCCTCTAGCGGCTACACCTTC
V: TRBV5-1; size: -; J: TRBJ2-2; D: -; CDR3: CASSLTVNTGELFF; DNA: TGCGCCAGCAGCTTGACGGTGAACACCGGGGAGCTGTTTTTT
V: TRBV7-3; size: -; J: TRBJ1-2; D: -; CDR3: CASSSSSGDYGYTF; DNA: TGTGCCAGCAGCTCCTCTTCAGGGGACTATGGCTACACCTTC
V: TRBV30; size: -; J: TRBJ1-5; D: TRBD1; CDR3: CAWADRGRGSNQPQHF; DNA: TGTGCCTGGGCGGACAGGGGGCGCGGGAGCAATCAGCCCCAGCATTTT
V: TRBV2; size: -; J: TRBJ1-4; D: -; CDR3: CASMRGRESEKLFF; DNA: TGTGCCAGCATGAGGGGCAGGGAGAGTGAAAAACTGTTTTTT
V: TRBV7-3; size: once; J: TRBJ2-4; D: -; CDR3: CASSLTGAGNIQYF; DNA: TGTGCCAGCAGCTTAACGGGTGCAGGAAACATTCAGTACTTC
V: TRBV30; size: -; J: TRBJ2-1; D: TRBD2; CDR3: CAWALGTSGRGSYNEQFF; DNA: TGTGCCTGGGCCCTCGGGACTAGCGGGAGAGGCTCCTACAATGAGCAGTTCTTC
V: TRBV19; size: -; J: TRBJ1-5; D: -; CDR3: CASSIGNRLDQPQHF; DNA: TGTGCCAGTAGTATAGGAAACAGATTAGATCAGCCCCAGCATTTT
V: TRBV5-4; size: -; J: TRBJ2-3; D: -; CDR3: CASSLARDTDTQYF; DNA: TGTGCCAGCAGCTTGGCCAGGGACACAGATACGCAGTATTTT
V: TRBV5-1; size: -; J: TRBJ2-3; D: TRBD2; CDR3: CASSLTLAGDFNTQYF; DNA: TGCGCCAGCAGCTTGACCCTAGCGGGAGATTTTAATACGCAGTATTTT
V: TRBV28; size: -; J: TRBJ2-7; D: -; CDR3: CASGVVDYEQYF; DNA: TGTGCCAGCGGTGTTGTCGATTACGAGCAGTACTTC
V: TRBV9; size: -; J: TRBJ1-4; D: TRBD1; CDR3: CASSADRGFGKLFF; DNA: TGTGCCAGCAGCGCCGACAGGGGTTTTGGAAAACTGTTTTTT
V: TRBV11-3; size: -; J: TRBJ2-5; D: -; CDR3: CASSPGGAETQYF; DNA: TGTGCCAGCAGCCCAGGGGGGGCGGAGACCCAGTACTTC
V: TRBV7-2; size: -; J: TRBJ2-7; D: -; CDR3: CASSPGLGTPYEQYF; DNA: TGTGCCAGCAGCCCCGGTCTTGGGACTCCCTACGAGCAGTACTTC
V: TRBV5-1; size: once; J: TRBJ2-1; D: -; CDR3: CASSLRQRSSYNEQFF; DNA: TGCGCCAGCAGCTTGCGACAGAGAAGCTCCTACAATGAGCAGTTCTTC
V: TRBV5-6; size: -; J: TRBJ2-2; D: -; CDR3: CASSFEQGPNTGELFF; DNA: TGTGCCAGCAGCTTTGAACAGGGACCCAACACCGGGGAGCTGTTTTTT
V: TRBV5-1; size: once; J: TRBJ2-2; D: -; CDR3: CASSLSSGVTGELFF; DNA: TGCGCCAGCAGCTTGTCTTCAGGGGTCACCGGGGAGCTGTTTTTT
V: TRBV11-2; size: -; J: TRBJ1-4; D: -; CDR3: CASSGGPNEKLFF; DNA: TGTGCCAGCTCTGGAGGCCCTAATGAAAAACTGTTTTTT
V: TRBV29-1; size: once; J: TRBJ2-3; D: -; CDR3: CSVEDTGGTLQTDTQYF; DNA: TGCAGCGTTGAAGATACGGGTGGGACCCTTCAGACAGATACGCAGTATTTT
V: TRBV4-2; size: -; J: TRBJ2-5; D: -; CDR3: CASSPSGTNQETQYF; DNA: TGTGCCAGCAGCCCCTCCGGGACGAATCAAGAGACCCAGTACTTC
V: TRBV9; size: -; J: TRBJ2-1; D: TRBD2; CDR3: CASSVAEGRGLAGWVGSYNEQFF; DNA: TGTGCCAGCAGCGTAGCTGAAGGGAGGGGACTAGCGGGATGGGTCGGGTCCTACAATGAGCAGTTCTTC
V: TRBV28; size: -; J: TRBJ2-7; D: TRBD2; CDR3: CASSPSRLAAYEQYF; DNA: TGTGCCAGCAGCCCCTCCCGGCTAGCGGCTTACGAGCAGTACTTC
V: TRBV7-8; size: once; J: TRBJ2-7; D: -; CDR3: CASSLDRAYEQYF; DNA: TGTGCCAGCAGCTTAGATCGGGCCTACGAGCAGTACTTC
V: TRBV6-5; size: -; J: TRBJ2-5; D: -; CDR3: CASTDRQETQYF; DNA: TGTGCCAGCACGGACAGACAAGAGACCCAGTACTTC
V: TRBV18; size: -; J: TRBJ1-1; D: -; CDR3: CASSQGEVTEAFF; DNA: TGTGCCAGCTCACAGGGGGAGGTCACTGAAGCTTTCTTT
V: TRBV7-2; size: -; J: TRBJ2-7; D: TRBD1; CDR3: CASSAGQGVLNEQYF; DNA: TGTGCCAGCAGCGCGGGACAGGGAGTTTTAAACGAGCAGTACTTC
V: TRBV5-1; size: -; J: TRBJ2-3; D: TRBD1; CDR3: CASSPGQGRADTQYF; DNA: TGCGCCAGCAGCCCCGGACAGGGAAGGGCAGATACGCAGTATTTT
V: TRBV18; size: -; J: TRBJ2-1; D: -; CDR3: CASSPGLASYNEQFF; DNA: TGTGCCAGCTCACCAGGCCTAGCGTCATACAATGAGCAGTTCTTC
V: TRBV21-1; size: -; J: TRBJ2-7; D: -; CDR3: CASSAKDRGYEQYF; DNA: TGTGCCAGCAGTGCTAAGGACAGGGGCTACGAGCAGTACTTC
V: TRBV30; size: -; J: TRBJ2-1; D: -; CDR3: CAWIASTEQFF; DNA: TGTGCCTGGATCGCCTCGACTGAGCAGTTCTTC